This T cell receptor (beta chain) was identified during a study of control samples from healthy donors and cancer patients (dated by TCRdb to the early 2020s). Library method: the immunoSEQ multiplex PCR assay. In TCRdb, the immuneACCESS table is reduced to in-frame sequences with V and J assigned. These tables do not hold every clone; where another copy was compared, an unresolved V gene accounts for under half, and the others remain unexplained. Counted in this sample were some 74,000 clones; more than 80% of them appeared once. The ten largest account for around 16% of the sample. Concerning this clone: The antigen it recognizes is unknown. The input lacks base qualities; no much larger clone sits a single base away.

This receptor was identified in a man between 60 and 70 years old in good health. Sequencing was carried out using blood.

CDR3 loop: CASSPGVGNSNQPQHF. The nucleotides read TGTGCCAGCTCACCAGGGGTGGGAAATAGCAATCAGCCCCAGCATTTT. The V and J genes are TRBV18 and TRBJ1-5; the D gene assignment is ambiguous. V gives up 2 bases and J gives up 0 bases, and the segment between their germline ends measures 11 bases. The germline V gene specifies KGHSH as CDR1 and LQKENI as CDR2. From cysteine to phenylalanine, the CDR3 is 16 amino acids long. CDR3 DNA only is kept here, 48 bases in frame from base 1.